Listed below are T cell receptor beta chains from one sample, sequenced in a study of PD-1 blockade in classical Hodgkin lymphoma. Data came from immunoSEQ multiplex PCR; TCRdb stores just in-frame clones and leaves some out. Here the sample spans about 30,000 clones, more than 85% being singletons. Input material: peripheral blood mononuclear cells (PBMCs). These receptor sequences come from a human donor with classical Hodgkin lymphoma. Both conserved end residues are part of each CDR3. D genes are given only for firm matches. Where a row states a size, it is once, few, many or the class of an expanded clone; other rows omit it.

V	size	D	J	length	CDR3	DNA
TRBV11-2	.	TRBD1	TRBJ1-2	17	CASSLDDGTANFLGYTF	TGTGCCAGCAGCTTAGATGACGGGACAGCCAACTTTCTTGGCTACACCTTC
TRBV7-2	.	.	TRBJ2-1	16	CASSLGYDLSYNEQFF	TGTGCCAGCAGCTTAGGCTATGACCTATCCTACAATGAGCAGTTCTTC
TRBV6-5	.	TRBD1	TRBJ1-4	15	CASSYSGQTNEKLFF	TGTGCCAGCAGTTACTCGGGACAGACTAATGAAAAACTGTTTTTT
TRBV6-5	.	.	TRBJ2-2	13	CASSYRQTGELFF	TGTGCCAGCAGTTACCGACAGACCGGGGAGCTGTTTTTT
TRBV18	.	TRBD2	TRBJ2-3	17	CASSPRQLAGVADTQYF	TGTGCCAGCTCACCGCGGCAACTAGCGGGAGTGGCAGATACGCAGTATTTT
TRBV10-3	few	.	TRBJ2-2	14	CAISEGPNTGELFF	TGTGCCATCAGTGAGGGACCAAACACCGGGGAGCTGTTTTTT
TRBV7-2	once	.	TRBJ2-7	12	CASSPGFYEQYF	TGTGCCAGCAGCCCGGGATTCTACGAGCAGTACTTC
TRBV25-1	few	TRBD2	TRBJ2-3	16	CATPGLASTGTDTQYF	TGTGCCACCCCGGGACTAGCAAGTACCGGCACAGATACGCAGTATTTT
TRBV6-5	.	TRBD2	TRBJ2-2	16	CASSYSTSGSTGELFF	TGTGCCAGCAGTTACTCGACTAGCGGGAGCACCGGGGAGCTGTTTTTT
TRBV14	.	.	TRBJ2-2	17	CASSPVRGRSVGGELFF	TGTGCCAGCAGCCCAGTCCGGGGGAGATCGGTCGGCGGGGAGCTGTTTTTT
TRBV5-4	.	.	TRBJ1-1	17	CASSLEWVGGAGTEAFF	TGTGCCAGCAGCTTGGAATGGGTGGGGGGCGCAGGGACTGAAGCTTTCTTT
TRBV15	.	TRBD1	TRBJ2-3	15	CATSRDGQVVDTQYF	TGTGCCACCAGCAGAGATGGACAGGTGGTGGATACGCAGTATTTT
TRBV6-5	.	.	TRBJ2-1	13	CASSKSGNNEQFF	TGTGCCAGCAGTAAGTCGGGTAACAATGAGCAGTTCTTC
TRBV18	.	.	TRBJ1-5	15	CASSLGVGENQPQHF	TGTGCCAGCTCACTGGGAGTAGGGGAAAATCAGCCCCAGCATTTT
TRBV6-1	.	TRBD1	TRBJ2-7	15	CASSEGGTGPYEQYF	TGTGCCAGCAGTGAAGGAGGGACAGGTCCCTACGAGCAGTACTTC
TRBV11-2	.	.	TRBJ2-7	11	CASSLGIEQYF	TGTGCCAGCAGCTTAGGGATCGAGCAGTACTTC
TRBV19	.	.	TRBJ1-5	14	CASSLPLSNQPQHF	TGTGCCAGTAGTCTTCCCCTCTCCAATCAGCCCCAGCATTTT
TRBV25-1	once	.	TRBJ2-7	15	CASSSTSGASYEQYF	TGTGCCAGCAGCTCGACTTCAGGAGCTTCCTACGAGCAGTACTTC
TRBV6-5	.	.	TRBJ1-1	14	CASRAGGVNTEAFF	TGTGCCAGCAGGGCGGGCGGCGTGAACACTGAAGCTTTCTTT
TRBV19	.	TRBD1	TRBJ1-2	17	CASSTFTPGTGDYGYTF	TGTGCCAGTAGTACCTTCACTCCTGGGACAGGGGACTATGGCTACACCTTC
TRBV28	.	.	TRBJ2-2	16	CGHPPGGGAYLGELFF	TGTGGCCATCCTCCCGGAGGGGGCGCATATCTGGGGGAGCTGTTTTTT
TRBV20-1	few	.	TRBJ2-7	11	CSARDTYEQYF	TGCAGTGCTAGAGATACCTACGAGCAGTACTTC
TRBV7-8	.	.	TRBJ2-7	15	CASSLVLPGDYEQYF	TGTGCCAGCAGCTTAGTTCTCCCGGGGGACTACGAGCAGTACTTC
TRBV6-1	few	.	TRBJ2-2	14	CASSGVLNTGELFF	TGTGCCAGCAGTGGGGTCCTGAACACCGGGGAGCTGTTTTTT
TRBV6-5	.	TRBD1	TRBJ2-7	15	CASSPAGTASYEQYF	TGTGCCAGCAGTCCCGCCGGGACAGCCTCCTACGAGCAGTACTTC
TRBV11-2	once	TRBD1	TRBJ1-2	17	CASSRYRLGQGASGYTF	TGTGCCAGCAGCCGTTATAGGCTGGGACAGGGGGCAAGCGGCTACACCTTC
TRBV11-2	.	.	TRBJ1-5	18	CASSLGSAGRYSNQPQHF	TGTGCCAGCAGCTTAGGATCCGCGGGACGGTATAGCAATCAGCCCCAGCATTTT
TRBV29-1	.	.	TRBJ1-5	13	CSVGGSGNQPQHF	TGCAGCGTTGGCGGTTCAGGCAATCAGCCCCAGCATTTT
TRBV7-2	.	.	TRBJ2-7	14	CASSLIRSVYEQYF	TGTGCCAGCAGCTTAATACGGTCCGTCTACGAGCAGTACTTC
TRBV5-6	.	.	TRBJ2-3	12	CASTNHPDTQYF	TGTGCCAGCACCAATCATCCAGATACGCAGTATTTT
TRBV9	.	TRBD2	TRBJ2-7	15	CASSVAASGAYEQYF	TGTGCCAGCAGCGTAGCGGCTAGCGGTGCCTACGAGCAGTACTTC
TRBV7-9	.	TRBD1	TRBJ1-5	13	CASSTQGNQPQHF	TGTGCCAGCAGTACACAGGGGAATCAGCCCCAGCATTTT
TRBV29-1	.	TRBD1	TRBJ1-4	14	CSVARQGSSEKLFF	TGCAGCGTTGCGCGACAGGGCTCATCGGAAAAACTGTTTTTT
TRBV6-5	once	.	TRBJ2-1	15	CASSYRQGPYNEQFF	TGTGCCAGCAGTTACCGGCAGGGTCCCTACAATGAGCAGTTCTTC
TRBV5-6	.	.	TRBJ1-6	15	CASSFGSGYNSPLHF	TGTGCCAGCAGCTTCGGTAGCGGATATAATTCACCCCTCCACTTT
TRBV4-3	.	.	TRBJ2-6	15	CASSQGGAGANVLTF	TGCGCCAGCAGCCAAGGTGGCGCTGGGGCCAACGTCCTGACTTTC
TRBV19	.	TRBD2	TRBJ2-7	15	CASSIRTSGTYEQYF	TGTGCCAGTAGTATACGGACTAGCGGGACCTACGAGCAGTACTTC
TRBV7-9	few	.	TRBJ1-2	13	CASSPRGLYGYTF	TGTGCCAGCAGCCCTCGGGGGTTATATGGCTACACCTTC